This T cell receptor beta chain was recovered during a study of identical twins. Study-level points and caveats: Analyses of zero insertions could be partly confounded by invariant MAIT and iNKT cells.

Germline V CDR1 and CDR2: SGDLS, YYNGEE. This CDR3 has 14 amino acids. J lost 7 bases, V lost 3 bases, and 4 bases had no gene match. TCRdb passed the 5' RACE reads through MiXCR, listing each CDR3 protein once. The sample yields 200,000 to 250,000 distinct CDR3 sequences, around 7.6% seen once. This clonotype has only a few counts. The antigen is unknown. In addition, the sample was reused for a study of yellow fever vaccine responses in identical twins.

J is TRBJ2-2 and V is TRBV9, with 9 bases identical to TRBD2. The source material was CD8+ T cells sorted from blood. This receptor was taken from a woman under 30 in good health. The CDR3 loop is CASSGGGAIGELFF. The CDR3 DNA reads TGTGCCAGCAGCGGCGGGGGGGCGATCGGGGAGCTGTTTTTT.